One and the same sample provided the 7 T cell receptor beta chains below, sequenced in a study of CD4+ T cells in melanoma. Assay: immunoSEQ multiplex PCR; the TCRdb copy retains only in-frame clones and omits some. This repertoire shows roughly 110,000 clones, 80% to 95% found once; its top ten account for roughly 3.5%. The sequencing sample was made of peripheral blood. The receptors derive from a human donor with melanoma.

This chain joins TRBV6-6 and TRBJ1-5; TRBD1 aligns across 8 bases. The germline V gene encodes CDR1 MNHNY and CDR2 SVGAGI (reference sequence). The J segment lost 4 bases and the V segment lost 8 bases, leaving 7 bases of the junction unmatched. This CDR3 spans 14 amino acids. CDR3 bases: TGTGCCAGCGAGGGACAGGTCCAAAATCAGCCCCAGCATTTT. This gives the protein CASEGQVQNQPQHF.

The CDR3 reads CASRGPGTGSYEQYF. CDR3 nucleotides: TGTGCCAGCAGAGGACCCGGGACGGGATCCTACGAGCAGTACTTC. This chain joins TRBV7-9 and TRBJ2-7; tentatively, D is TRBD1 or TRBD2 (5 bases each). V lost 6 bases to trimming and J lost 1 base, with 16 bases between them. The CDR3 covers 15 residues. Germline CDR1 and CDR2: SEHNR and FQNEAQ (reference sequence).

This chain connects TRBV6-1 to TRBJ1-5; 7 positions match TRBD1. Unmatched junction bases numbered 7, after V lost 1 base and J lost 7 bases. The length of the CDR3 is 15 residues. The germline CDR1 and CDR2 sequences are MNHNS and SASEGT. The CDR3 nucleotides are TGTGCCAGCAGTGAAGATAGACAGGGTCTCCAGCCCCAGCATTTT. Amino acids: CASSEDRQGLQPQHF.

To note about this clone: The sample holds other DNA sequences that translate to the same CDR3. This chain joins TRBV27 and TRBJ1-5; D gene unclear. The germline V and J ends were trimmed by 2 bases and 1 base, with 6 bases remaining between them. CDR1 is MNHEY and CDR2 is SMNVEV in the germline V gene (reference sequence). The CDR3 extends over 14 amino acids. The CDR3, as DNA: TGTGCCAGCAGTTTAAGTGGGAGCAATCAGCCCCAGCATTTT. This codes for CASSLSGSNQPQHF.

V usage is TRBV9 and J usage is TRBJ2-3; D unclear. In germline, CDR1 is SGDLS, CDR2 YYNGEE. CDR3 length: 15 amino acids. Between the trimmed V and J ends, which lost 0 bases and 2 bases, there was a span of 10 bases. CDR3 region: CASSVGAGYTDTQYF. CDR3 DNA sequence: TGTGCCAGCAGCGTAGGCGCAGGATACACAGATACGCAGTATTTT.

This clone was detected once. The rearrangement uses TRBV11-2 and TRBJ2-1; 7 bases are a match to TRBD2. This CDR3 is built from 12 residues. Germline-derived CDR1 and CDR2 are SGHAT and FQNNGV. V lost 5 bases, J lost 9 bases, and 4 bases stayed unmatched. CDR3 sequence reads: CASSVPSGEQFF. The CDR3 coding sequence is TGTGCCAGCAGCGTACCTAGCGGTGAGCAGTTCTTC.

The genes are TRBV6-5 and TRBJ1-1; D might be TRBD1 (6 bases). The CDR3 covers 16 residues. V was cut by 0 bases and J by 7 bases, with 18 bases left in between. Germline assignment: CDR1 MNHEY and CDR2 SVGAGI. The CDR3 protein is CASSYSRGGGLGEAFF. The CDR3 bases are TGTGCCAGCAGTTACTCGAGGGGGGGAGGATTAGGTGAAGCTTTCTTT.